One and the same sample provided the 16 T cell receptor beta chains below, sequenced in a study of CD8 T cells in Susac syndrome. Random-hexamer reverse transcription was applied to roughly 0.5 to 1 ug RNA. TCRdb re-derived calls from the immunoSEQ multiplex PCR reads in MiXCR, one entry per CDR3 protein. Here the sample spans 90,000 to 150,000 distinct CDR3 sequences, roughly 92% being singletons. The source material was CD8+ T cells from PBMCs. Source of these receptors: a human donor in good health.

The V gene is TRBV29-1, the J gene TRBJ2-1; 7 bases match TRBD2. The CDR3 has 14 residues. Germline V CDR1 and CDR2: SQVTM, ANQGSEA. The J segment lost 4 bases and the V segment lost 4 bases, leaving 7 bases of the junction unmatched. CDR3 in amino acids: CSVAVGLGYNEQFF. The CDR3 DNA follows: TGCAGCGTTGCTGTTGGACTAGGGTACAATGAGCAGTTCTTC.

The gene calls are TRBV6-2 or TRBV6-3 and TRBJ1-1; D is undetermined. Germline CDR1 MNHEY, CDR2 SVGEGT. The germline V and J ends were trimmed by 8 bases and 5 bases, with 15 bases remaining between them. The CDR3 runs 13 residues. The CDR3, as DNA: TGTGCCAGCGCGGACCCGGGATGGACTGAAGCTTTCTTT. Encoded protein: CASADPGWTEAFF.

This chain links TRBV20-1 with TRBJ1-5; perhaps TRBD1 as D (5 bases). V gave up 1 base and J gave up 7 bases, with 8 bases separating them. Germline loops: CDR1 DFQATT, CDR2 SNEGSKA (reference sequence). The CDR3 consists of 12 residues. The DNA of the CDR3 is TGCAGTGCTAGAGTCAGGGAACAGCCCCAGCATTTT. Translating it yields CSARVREQPQHF.

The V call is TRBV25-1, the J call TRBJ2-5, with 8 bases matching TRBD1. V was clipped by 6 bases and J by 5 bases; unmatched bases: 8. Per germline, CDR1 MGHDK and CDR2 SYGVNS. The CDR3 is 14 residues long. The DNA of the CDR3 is TGTGCCAGCAGACAGACAGGACAGGGTGAGACCCAGTACTTC. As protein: CASRQTGQGETQYF.

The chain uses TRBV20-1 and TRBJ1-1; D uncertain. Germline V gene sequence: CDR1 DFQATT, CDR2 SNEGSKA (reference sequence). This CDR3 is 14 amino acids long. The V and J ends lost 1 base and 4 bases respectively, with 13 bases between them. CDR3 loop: CSARVPAFFTEAFF. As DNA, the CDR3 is TGCAGTGCTAGAGTGCCAGCCTTTTTCACTGAAGCTTTCTTT.

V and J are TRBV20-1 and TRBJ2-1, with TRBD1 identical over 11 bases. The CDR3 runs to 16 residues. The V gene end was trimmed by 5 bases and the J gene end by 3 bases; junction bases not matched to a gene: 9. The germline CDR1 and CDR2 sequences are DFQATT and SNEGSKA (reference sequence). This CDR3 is CSAPTVGTGGYNEQFF. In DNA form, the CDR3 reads TGCAGTGCTCCAACCGTCGGGACAGGGGGCTACAATGAGCAGTTCTTC.

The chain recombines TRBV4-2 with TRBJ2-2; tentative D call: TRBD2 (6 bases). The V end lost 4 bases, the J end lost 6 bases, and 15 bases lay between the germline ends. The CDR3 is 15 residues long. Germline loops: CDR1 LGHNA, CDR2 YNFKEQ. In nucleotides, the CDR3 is TGTGCCAGCAGCCTAGACCACCTAGCGTCCGGGGAGCTGTTTTTT. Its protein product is CASSLDHLASGELFF.

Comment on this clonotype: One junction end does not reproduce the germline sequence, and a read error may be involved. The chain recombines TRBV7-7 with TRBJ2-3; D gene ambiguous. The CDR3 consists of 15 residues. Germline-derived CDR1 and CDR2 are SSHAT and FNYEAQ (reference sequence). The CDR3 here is CASSLRPAQGDTQYF. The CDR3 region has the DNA TGTGCTAGCAGCTTACGGCCAGCTCAAGGGGATACGCAGTATTTT.

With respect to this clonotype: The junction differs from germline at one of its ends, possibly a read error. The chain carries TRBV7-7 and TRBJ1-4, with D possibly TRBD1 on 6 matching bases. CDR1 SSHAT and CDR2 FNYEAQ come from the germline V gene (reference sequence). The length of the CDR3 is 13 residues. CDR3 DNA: TGTGCTAGCAGCTCAGGGGTGAATGAAAAACTGTTTTTT. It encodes CASSSGVNEKLFF.

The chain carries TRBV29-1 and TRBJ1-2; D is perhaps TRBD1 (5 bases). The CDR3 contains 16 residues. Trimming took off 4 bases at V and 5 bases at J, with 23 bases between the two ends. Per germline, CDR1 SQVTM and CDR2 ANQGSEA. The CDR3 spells CSVVLQGAPRGYGYTF. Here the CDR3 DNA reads TGCAGCGTTGTTCTGCAGGGAGCCCCTCGAGGGTATGGCTACACCTTC.

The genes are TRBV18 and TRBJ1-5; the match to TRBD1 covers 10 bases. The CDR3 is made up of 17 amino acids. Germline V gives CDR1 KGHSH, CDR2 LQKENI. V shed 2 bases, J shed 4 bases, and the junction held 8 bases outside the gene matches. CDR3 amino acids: CASSPYVPGQGNQPQHF. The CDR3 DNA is TGTGCCAGCTCACCATATGTGCCGGGACAGGGGAATCAGCCCCAGCATTTT.

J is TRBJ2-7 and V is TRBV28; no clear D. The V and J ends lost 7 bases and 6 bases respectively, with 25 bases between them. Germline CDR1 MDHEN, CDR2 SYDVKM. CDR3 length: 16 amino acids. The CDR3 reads CASTDNYWLAGVEQYF. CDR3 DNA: TGTGCCAGCACCGACAACTATTGGCTGGCTGGGGTCGAGCAGTACTTC.

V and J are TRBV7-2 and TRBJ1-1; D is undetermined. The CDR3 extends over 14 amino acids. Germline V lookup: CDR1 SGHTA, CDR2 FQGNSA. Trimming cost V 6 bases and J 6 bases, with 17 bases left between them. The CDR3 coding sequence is TGTGCCAGCAGTTACCGTTTTATCCTGCCTGAAGCTTTCTTT. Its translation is CASSYRFILPEAFF.

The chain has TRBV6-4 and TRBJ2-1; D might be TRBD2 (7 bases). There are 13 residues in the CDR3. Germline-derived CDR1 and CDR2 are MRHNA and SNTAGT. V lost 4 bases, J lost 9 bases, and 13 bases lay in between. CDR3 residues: CASSAARGGEQFF. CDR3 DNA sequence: TGTGCCAGCAGTGCCGCAAGGGGGGGTGAGCAGTTCTTC.

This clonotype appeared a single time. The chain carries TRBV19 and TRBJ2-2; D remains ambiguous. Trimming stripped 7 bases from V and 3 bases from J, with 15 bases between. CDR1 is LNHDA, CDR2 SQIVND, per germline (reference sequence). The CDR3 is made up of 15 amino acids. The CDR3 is CASIARAGYTGELFF. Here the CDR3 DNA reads TGTGCCAGTATAGCCCGAGCCGGCTACACCGGGGAGCTGTTTTTT.

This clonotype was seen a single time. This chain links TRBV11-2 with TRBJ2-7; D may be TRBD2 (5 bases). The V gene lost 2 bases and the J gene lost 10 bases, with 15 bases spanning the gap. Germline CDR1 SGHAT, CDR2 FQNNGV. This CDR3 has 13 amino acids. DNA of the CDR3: TGTGCCAGCAGCTTAACTAGTCGGGTAGGACAGTACTTC. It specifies CASSLTSRVGQYF. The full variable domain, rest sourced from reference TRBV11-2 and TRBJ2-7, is EAGVAQSPRYKIIEKRQSVAFWCNPISGHATLYWYQQILGQGPKLLIQFQNNGVVDDSQLPKDRFSAERLKGVDSTLKIQPAKLEDSAVYLCASSLTSRVGQYFGPGTRLTVT.